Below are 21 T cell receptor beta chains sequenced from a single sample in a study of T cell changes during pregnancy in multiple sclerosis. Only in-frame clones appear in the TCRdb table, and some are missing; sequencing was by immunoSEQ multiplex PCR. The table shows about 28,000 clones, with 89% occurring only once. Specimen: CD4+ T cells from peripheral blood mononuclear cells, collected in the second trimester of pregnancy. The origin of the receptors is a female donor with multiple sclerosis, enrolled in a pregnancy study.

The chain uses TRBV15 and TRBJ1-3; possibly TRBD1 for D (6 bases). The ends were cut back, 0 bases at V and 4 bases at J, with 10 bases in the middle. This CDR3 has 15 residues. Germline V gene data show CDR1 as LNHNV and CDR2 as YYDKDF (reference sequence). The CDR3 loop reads CATSRDQGYGNTIYF. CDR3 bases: TGTGCCACCAGCAGAGATCAGGGGTACGGAAACACCATATATTTT.

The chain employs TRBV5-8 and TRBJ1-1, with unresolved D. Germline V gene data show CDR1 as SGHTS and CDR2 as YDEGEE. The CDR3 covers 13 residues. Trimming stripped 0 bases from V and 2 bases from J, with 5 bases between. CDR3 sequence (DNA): TGTGCCAGCAGCTTGGACATAAACACTGAAGCTTTCTTT. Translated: CASSLDINTEAFF.

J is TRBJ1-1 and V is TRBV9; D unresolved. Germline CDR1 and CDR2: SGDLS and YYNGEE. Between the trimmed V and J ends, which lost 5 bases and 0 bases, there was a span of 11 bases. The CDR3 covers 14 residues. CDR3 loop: CASSLGTMNTEAFF. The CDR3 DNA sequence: TGTGCCAGCAGTTTGGGTACTATGAACACTGAAGCTTTCTTT.

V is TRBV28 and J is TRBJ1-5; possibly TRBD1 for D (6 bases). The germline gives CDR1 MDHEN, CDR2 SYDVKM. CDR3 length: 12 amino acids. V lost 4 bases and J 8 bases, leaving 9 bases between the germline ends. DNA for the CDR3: TGTGCCAGCAGTTCTCAGGGGAAGCCCCAGCATTTT. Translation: CASSSQGKPQHF.

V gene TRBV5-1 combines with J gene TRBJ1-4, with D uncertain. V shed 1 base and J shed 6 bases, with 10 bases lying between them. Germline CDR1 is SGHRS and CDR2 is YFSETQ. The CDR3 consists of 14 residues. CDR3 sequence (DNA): TGCGCCAGCAGCTTGTCCGTAGCGGATGAAAAACTGTTTTTT. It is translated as CASSLSVADEKLFF.

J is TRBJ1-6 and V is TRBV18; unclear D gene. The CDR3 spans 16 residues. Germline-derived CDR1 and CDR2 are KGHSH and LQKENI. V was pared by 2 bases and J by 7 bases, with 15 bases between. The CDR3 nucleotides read TGTGCCAGCTCACCATTCAGGTCCACTGCGAATTCACCCCTCCACTTT. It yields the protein CASSPFRSTANSPLHF.

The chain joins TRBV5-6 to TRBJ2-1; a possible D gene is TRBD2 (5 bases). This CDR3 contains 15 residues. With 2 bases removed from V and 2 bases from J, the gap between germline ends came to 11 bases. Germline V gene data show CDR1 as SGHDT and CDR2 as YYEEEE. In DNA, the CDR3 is TGTGCCAGCAGCTTCATGAGGGTCGCCTACAATGAGCAGTTCTTC. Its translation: CASSFMRVAYNEQFF.

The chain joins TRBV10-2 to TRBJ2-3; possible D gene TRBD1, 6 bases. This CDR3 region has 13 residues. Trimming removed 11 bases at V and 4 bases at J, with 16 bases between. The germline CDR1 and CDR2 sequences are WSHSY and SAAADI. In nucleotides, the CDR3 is TGCGCCTCCCAAAGGGGGTGGGCAGATACGCAGTATTTT. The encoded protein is CASQRGWADTQYF.

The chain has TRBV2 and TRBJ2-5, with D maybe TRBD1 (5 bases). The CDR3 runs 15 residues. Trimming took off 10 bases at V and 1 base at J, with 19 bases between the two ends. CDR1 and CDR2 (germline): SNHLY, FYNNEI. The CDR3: CAIRMGLGRQETQYF. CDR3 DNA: TGTGCCATCCGGATGGGGCTAGGCCGCCAAGAGACCCAGTACTTC.

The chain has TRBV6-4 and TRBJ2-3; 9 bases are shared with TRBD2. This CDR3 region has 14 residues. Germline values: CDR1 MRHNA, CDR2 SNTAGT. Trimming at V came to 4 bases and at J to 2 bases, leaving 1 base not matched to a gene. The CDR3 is CASSASGDTDTQYF. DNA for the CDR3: TGTGCCAGCAGTGCTAGCGGGGACACAGATACGCAGTATTTT.

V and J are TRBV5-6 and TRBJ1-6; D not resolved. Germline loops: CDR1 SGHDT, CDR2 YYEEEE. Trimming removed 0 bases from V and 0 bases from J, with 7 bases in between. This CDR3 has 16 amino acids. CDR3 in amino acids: CASSLASHSYNSPLHF. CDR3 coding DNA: TGTGCCAGCAGCTTGGCGTCACACTCCTATAATTCACCCCTCCACTTT.

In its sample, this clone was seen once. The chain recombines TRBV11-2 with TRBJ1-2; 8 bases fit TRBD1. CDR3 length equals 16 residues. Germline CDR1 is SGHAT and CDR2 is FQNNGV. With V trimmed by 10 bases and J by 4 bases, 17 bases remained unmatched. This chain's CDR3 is CATPGTGRIQGYGYTF. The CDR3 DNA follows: TGTGCCACCCCAGGGACAGGACGAATCCAAGGCTATGGCTACACCTTC.

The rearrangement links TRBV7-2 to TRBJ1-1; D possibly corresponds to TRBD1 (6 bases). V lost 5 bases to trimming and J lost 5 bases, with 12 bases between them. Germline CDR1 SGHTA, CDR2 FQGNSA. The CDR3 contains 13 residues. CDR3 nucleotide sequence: TGTGCCAGCAGCATCCGCAGGGGTACTGAAGCTTTCTTT. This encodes CASSIRRGTEAFF.

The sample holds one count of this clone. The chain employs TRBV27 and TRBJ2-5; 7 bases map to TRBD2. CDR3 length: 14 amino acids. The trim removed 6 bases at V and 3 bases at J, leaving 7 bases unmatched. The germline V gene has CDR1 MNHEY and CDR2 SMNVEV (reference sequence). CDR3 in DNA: TGTGCCAGCAGGCCCAGGGCGGGGGAAGAGACCCAGTACTTC. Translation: CASRPRAGEETQYF.

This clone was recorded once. CDR3 residues: CASSLWGGPVYGYTF. The CDR3 region has the DNA TGTGCCAGCAGTTTATGGGGGGGCCCGGTCTATGGCTACACCTTC. This chain connects TRBV27 to TRBJ1-2; maybe TRBD1 (6 bases). CDR3 length: 15 amino acids. Germline V lookup: CDR1 MNHEY, CDR2 SMNVEV (reference sequence). Deletions cut 1 base from V and 4 bases from J, with 13 bases between.

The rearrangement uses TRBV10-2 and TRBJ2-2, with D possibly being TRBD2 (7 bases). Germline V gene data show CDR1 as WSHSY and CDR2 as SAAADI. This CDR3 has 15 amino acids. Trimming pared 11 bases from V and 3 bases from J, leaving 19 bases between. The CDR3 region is CAVPEGGTDTGELFF. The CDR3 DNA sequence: TGCGCCGTCCCCGAGGGGGGGACGGACACCGGGGAGCTGTTTTTT.

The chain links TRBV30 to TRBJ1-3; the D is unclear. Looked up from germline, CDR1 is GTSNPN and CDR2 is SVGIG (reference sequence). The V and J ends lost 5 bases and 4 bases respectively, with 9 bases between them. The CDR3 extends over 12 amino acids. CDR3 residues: CAWGPSGNTIYF. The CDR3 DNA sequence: TGTGCCTGGGGCCCGTCAGGAAACACCATATATTTT.

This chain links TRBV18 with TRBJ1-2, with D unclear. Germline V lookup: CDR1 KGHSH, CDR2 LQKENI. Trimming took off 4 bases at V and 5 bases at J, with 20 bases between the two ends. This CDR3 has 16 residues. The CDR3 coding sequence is TGTGCCAGCTCACAGCCAGGATCAAAAGTTGGTTATGGCTACACCTTC. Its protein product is CASSQPGSKVGYGYTF. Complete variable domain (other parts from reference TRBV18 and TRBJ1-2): NAGVMQNPRHLVRRRGQEARLRCSPMKGHSHVYWYRQLPEEGLKFMVYLQKENIIDESGMPKERFSAEFPKEGPSILRIQQVVRGDSAAYFCASSQPGSKVGYGYTFGSGTRLTVV.

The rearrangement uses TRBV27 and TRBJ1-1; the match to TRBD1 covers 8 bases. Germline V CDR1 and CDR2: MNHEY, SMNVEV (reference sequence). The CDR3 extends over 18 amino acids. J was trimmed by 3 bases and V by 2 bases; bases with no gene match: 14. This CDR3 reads CASSLAGQGEGVDTEAFF. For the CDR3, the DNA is TGTGCCAGCAGTTTAGCCGGACAGGGAGAGGGTGTGGACACTGAAGCTTTCTTT.

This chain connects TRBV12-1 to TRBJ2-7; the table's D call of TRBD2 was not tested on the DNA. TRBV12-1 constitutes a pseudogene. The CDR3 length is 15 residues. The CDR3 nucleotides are TGTGCCAGCAGCTGCAGCGGGGGGACCTCCTACGAGCAGTACTTC. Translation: CASSCSGGTSYEQYF.

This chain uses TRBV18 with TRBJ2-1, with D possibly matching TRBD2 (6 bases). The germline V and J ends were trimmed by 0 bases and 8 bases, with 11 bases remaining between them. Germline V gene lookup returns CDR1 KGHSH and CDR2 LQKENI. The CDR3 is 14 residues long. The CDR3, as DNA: TGTGCCAGCTCACCACCGGGGGGTGTGTATGAGCAGTTCTTC. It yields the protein CASSPPGGVYEQFF.